This T cell receptor beta chain appears in the sequencing data of a study of cytomegalovirus exposure and HLA in healthy donors (dated by TCRdb to 2015 to 2018). About the investigation overall: An earlier analysis of 587 of the donors reported approximately 300 Gb of sequence data and 95 million to 130 million unique TCR beta sequences obtained from around 170 million T cells. An early release that covered approximately 600 HLA-typed donors contained approximately 300 gigabases of sequencing data and tens of millions of unique TCR sequences. Of the 398 genotyped donors, 65% to 90% fell in the genetic ancestry cluster associated with self-reported Caucasian donors. The study aimed to test whether signatures of past pathogen exposure could be identified by cataloging public T cell receptors. The T cell repertoires of several hundred subjects were profiled by immunosequencing and related to cytomegalovirus serostatus. In addition to the first cohort of roughly 700 subjects, a separate validation cohort of approximately 130 different subjects was used. To predict cytomegalovirus infection status, the study combined high-throughput TCR immunosequencing, statistical association of individual TCRs with disease status, and machine learning. To study patterns of TCR occurrence, a later analysis re-analyzed previously published TCR beta repertoires from more than 550 donors and added high-resolution HLA genotyping. In the later analysis, no new phenotypic data were used to find candidate immune exposures; instead, reliance was placed on TCR beta sequences and their occurrence across donors. In an earlier analysis of roughly 600 of the donors, high-throughput TCR beta sequencing was used to judge whether each TCR beta V gene segment behaved as functional or pseudogenic. Alongside the repertoire data, information on donor age, sex, ethnicity and CMV serostatus was compiled. A later genetic analysis used genome-wide SNP genotypes for about 65% of the 666 donors, treating that subset as a discovery cohort. All discovery cohort repertoires had been generated using a single sequencing platform. Class I and class II HLA loci were covered by the typing at four-digit resolution. The number of typed donors differed by locus: roughly 629-640 for A, B, C, DRB1 and DQB1; 500 to 550 for DQA1; 600 to 610 for DPA1; and about 470 for DPB1. Roughly five DR-DQ haplotypes were treated as single units for association and clustering because of strong linkage in the cohort. Among roughly 400 genotyped donors of the cohort, an average of about 220,000 unique TCR beta nucleotide sequences was sequenced per donor, of which 15% to 20% were non-productive. Broader findings and caveats from the paper: Because some donors lacked HLA typing at each locus, the association tests relied only on the typed subset. Correlated functional status among segregating V segments might be attributable to linkage disequilibrium, but an unknown experimental factor could not be ruled out. In a later analysis, several top co-occurrence clusters were reported to appear linked to parvovirus B19, influenza, CMV and Epstein-Barr virus. A cluster of highly shared sequence variants was judged likely to represent a technical artifact of the sequencing pipeline. Presence/absence analyses assumed roughly uniform sequencing depth across donors, an assumption that may not hold. In a later analysis, TCR association rates were found to vary across HLA loci, with the most associated TCRs seen for DRB1 alleles and the fewest for HLA-C alleles. In a later analysis, most CMV-associated TCR beta chains were found to appear HLA-restricted, with HLA associations seemingly driven largely by CMV exposure. While some public TCRs were present in many individuals, most TCR sequences turned up only very rarely across donors. V-gene and J-gene trimming of TCR beta chains was associated with a missense DCLRE1C variant in a later genetic analysis, and the association was replicated in an independent cohort. Because counts were too low, 15 to 20 rarely observed V segments, including chromosome 9 orphons, were excluded from the earlier analysis of 500 to 700 of the donors. Some IMGT-functional V segments, including TRBV6-2 and TRBV6-3, could not be told apart with the 87-base-pair reads, so those segments were excluded. A later analysis found that HLA-associated TCR beta chains were more clonally expanded and had lower generation probabilities than equally common non-associated chains. A later genetic analysis reported fewer N-insertions in productive TCRs among donors in an Asian-associated ancestry cluster than the roughly 620-donor mean. Broadly in line with IMGT annotations, most TCR beta V segments showed up in productive rearrangements about 87% or about 30% of the time in an earlier analysis of a few hundred of the donors. A further reported finding was that TCR beta sequences accurately predicted the HLA-A and HLA-B alleles for most subjects in the first cohort. The classifier was reported to diagnose cytomegalovirus status with high specificity and sensitivity in both the original cohort and the validation cohort. The study gave a list of around 170 TCR beta chains associated with cytomegalovirus. Only TCR beta chains were sequenced in this cohort, and the absence of alpha or paired-chain data limited detectable features. Assigning TCR associations to individual alleles was difficult when HLA alleles, especially DR and DQ, strongly co-occurred. In vitro tests confirmed that a few of the cytomegalovirus-associated TCR beta chains recognize cytomegalovirus antigens. CMV serostatus was the only immune exposure information available for the cohort. A later analysis associated around 16,000 TCR beta sequences with specific HLA alleles at a false discovery rate of 0.05. It was suggested by the authors that the approach could potentially be generalized to other disease states and immunological phenotypes.

The library was built by means of the immunoSEQ multiplex PCR assay. A mixture of 60 forward primers for TCR Vbeta segments and 13 reverse primers for TCR Jbeta segments was used in the multiplex PCR. A multiplex PCR assay on genomic DNA amplified the CDR3 region of rearranged TCR beta genes. The amplified TCR beta libraries were sequenced on the Illumina HiSeq System as 87-base-pair reads. On the study's bioinformatics: A later analysis tallied around 82 million unique TCR beta chains across the 600 to 700 repertoires, and some 12 million of those chains were shared by two or more donors. A nearest-neighbor algorithm error-corrected the raw reads and collapsed the reads into unique sequences, merging closely related sequences to remove PCR and sequencing errors. CDR3 sequences were aligned to IMGT reference sequences to assign V, D and J gene segments. For a sequence to be retained, a match of at least six nucleotides to both a V gene segment and a J gene segment was required. Rearrangements were classified as productive when the CDR3 lacked stop codons and remained in frame with V and J, and all other rearrangements were classified as non-productive. Following IMGT convention, CDR3 was defined as the stretch from the second conserved V-encoded cysteine up to the conserved J-encoded phenylalanine. The earlier analysis of 500 to 600 of the donors excluded sequences that lacked an unambiguous match to a single V gene segment. An earlier analysis of 587 of the donors classified V segments as functional when productive rearrangements were above 56.7% and as segregating when the standard deviation between donors was above 5%. A statistical classification framework was built for diagnosing cytomegalovirus status from the catalog of TCR beta chain sequences. V and J gene assignment, in a later analysis, came from comparing TCR nucleotide sequences with IMGT/GENE-DB human TR gene sequences. A later analysis assigned CDR3 sequences and most-parsimonious VDJ recombination scenarios with the TCRdist pipeline. In a later analysis, each TCR beta chain was defined by its CDR3 amino acid sequence together with its V-gene family, and reads lacking a unique V-gene family were excluded. A later analysis removed 600 or so highly shared, low-generation-probability nucleotide sequences to deal with suspected cross-contamination and a sequencing artifact. A later analysis calculated a clonal expansion index for each public chain from normalized within-repertoire ranks of inferred template counts. In a later analysis, generation probabilities were computed using a VDJ recombination model fitted to out-of-frame rearrangements, and the results were checked against IGoR. A later analysis scored TCR-TCR, TCR-HLA and TCR-CMV co-occurrence with hypergeometric tests, applying a repertoire-size bias correction to TCR pairs. False discovery rates were estimated in a later analysis by permuting HLA or CMV assignments 20 times. In a later analysis, co-occurring TCRs were grouped using DBSCAN, and TCRdist sequence similarity was added for clustering within HLA-allele-positive subsets. Co-occurrence clustering excluded repertoires with fewer than 30,000 or more than 120,000 public chains, plus five with anomalous nucleotide sharing. This is the immuneACCESS table as TCRdb keeps it, with only in-frame sequences that have V and J called. A part of the clones is gone; compared with another copy, unresolved V genes explain less than half, and the rest is unexplained. Clonal size and the V and J genes are those of that table, whereas D and trimming came from the DNA. A total of some 120,000 clones appear in this sample, around 75% of them only once. Less than 3.5% of the sample rests with the top ten.

With respect to this clone: It has no known antigen specificity. Per-nucleotide qualities are absent, and no much larger clonotype sits a single base away.

Between the V and J ends, shortened by 2 bases and 5 bases respectively, the junction contains 7 bases. Taken from cysteine to phenylalanine, the CDR3 has 13 residues. The kept DNA is CDR3 alone, 39 bases in frame from the first base. CDR1 is given as MNHEY and CDR2 as SMNVEV, both from the germline V gene (reference sequence). The cohort consisted of some 670 healthy bone marrow donors. Cohort members were all nominally healthy when sampled, although unrecorded immune exposures were likely present. The donor was CMV seropositive and belonged to the group of 250 to 300 seropositive cohort members. Every donor gave a peripheral blood sample, and the peripheral blood mononuclear cells from that sample were used for TCR beta sequencing. Genomic DNA was extracted from the blood cell samples with the Qiagen DNeasy Blood Extraction Kit.

Recombination joined TRBV27 with TRBJ1-5, with the D gene not clear enough to name. The TCR comes from a woman in her 40s in good health and CMV-seropositive. The sample was PBMCs. The sequenced DNA: TGTGCCAGCAGTTTAGAGCGGGATCAGCCCCAGCATTTT. Translated, it reads CASSLERDQPQHF.